The entry below gives a single T cell receptor (beta chain) sequence along with its context. This sample is part of a study of blood T cell repertoires in COVID-19. For the study at large: The United States, Italy and Spain were the sources of the acute and convalescent COVID-19 samples. Nucleic acid was either cDNA or gDNA, and it came from T cells, B-cell-depleted T cells, or PBMCs.

Per the original data handling: From reference gene primer amplification, estimates of nucleated cell counts were derived. This table comes from immunoSEQ multiplex PCR, and its TCRdb copy is limited to in-frame clones, with some not included. V and J calls and clone size follow that table, whereas D and trimming were derived from the DNA. Of approximately 70,000 clones in the sample, approximately 90% are singletons; the top ten hold less than 6%. V trimming: 2 bases; J trimming: 1 base; junction bases outside the gene matches: 7. This CDR3 comprises 17 residues. The V gene's germline CDR1 is MNHEY and CDR2 SMNVEV (reference sequence).

The chain combines TRBV27 with TRBJ1-1; 10 bases match TRBD1. This clonotype was sampled from a woman aged 55-70 years with active COVID-19. The sample comprised peripheral blood. The CDR3 sequence is CASSLRQGAIRNTEAFF. In DNA form, the CDR3 reads TGTGCCAGCAGTTTAAGACAGGGGGCTATTAGGAACACTGAAGCTTTCTTT.